These T cell receptor beta chains were read from a single sample in a study of blood T cells in healthy people across ages. TCRdb reanalysed the 5' RACE reads using MiXCR and keeps one entry per CDR3 protein. The data hold 1.2 million to 1.5 million distinct CDR3 sequences, with roughly 59% observed a single time. Sample: blood. These receptors originate from a man between 18 and 29 years old in good health. Each CDR3 is given with its conserved first and last residue. Fields, in order: J gene, V gene, D gene, clone size, CDR3 DNA, CDR3 protein. D genes are given only for firm matches. A clone size is listed for some rows: how often the clone was seen (once, few, many), or a class if it is expanded.

TRBJ2-5 | TRBV10-3 | - | - | TGTGCCATCAGTGGAAGGGACCAAGAGACCCAGTACTTC | CAISGRDQETQYF
TRBJ2-5 | TRBV29-1 | - | - | TGCAGCGTTACAGGGCCCCTTGAGATACAGCAGTACTTC | CSVTGPLEIQQYF
TRBJ1-2 | TRBV7-6 | - | - | TGTGCCAGCAGCTTAGTGGTAGGGGATTCGGACTATGGCTACACCTTC | CASSLVVGDSDYGYTF
TRBJ2-7 | TRBV10-3 | TRBD2 | - | TGTGCCATCTTAACCGGCGGGACTAGCGGCTACGAGCAGTACTTC | CAILTGGTSGYEQYF
TRBJ2-7 | TRBV4-1 | - | once | TGCGCCAGCAGCCACCAACCCGGTCGCGAGCAGTACTTC | CASSHQPGREQYF
TRBJ2-1 | TRBV24-1 | - | - | TGTGCCACCAGTGATGACTACTACAATGAGCAGTTCTTC | CATSDDYYNEQFF
TRBJ2-7 | TRBV6-5 | - | few | TGTGCCAGCAGTTATAGGGCAGAACTCGAGCAGTACTTC | CASSYRAELEQYF
TRBJ2-7 | TRBV4-3 | - | few | TGCGCCAGCAGCCAAGATAGGCCAACCTACGAGCAGTACTTC | CASSQDRPTYEQYF
TRBJ2-1 | TRBV7-9 | - | - | TGTGCCAGCAGCCCCCGATCCACTGAGCAGTTCTTC | CASSPRSTEQFF
TRBJ2-5 | TRBV7-2 | TRBD2 | - | TGTGCCAGCAGCTTAGCGCACGGGGGGGCTGGAGAGACCCAGTACTTC | CASSLAHGGAGETQYF
TRBJ2-5 | TRBV3-1 | TRBD2 | - | TGTGCCAGCAGCCAAGTCGGTAGCGGGACGGGAAAAGAGACCCAGTACTTC | CASSQVGSGTGKETQYF
TRBJ1-1 | TRBV5-1 | - | - | TGCGCCAGCAGCCCTAACGTACAGGGCCCGAACACTGAAGCTTTCTTT | CASSPNVQGPNTEAFF
TRBJ2-1 | TRBV29-1 | - | - | TGCAGCGTTGGACCCCGGGCGTACAATGAGCGGTACTTC | CSVGPRAYNERYF
TRBJ2-3 | TRBV11-2 | TRBD1 | once | TGTGCCAGCAGCTTCCCCCGCCAACCAACAGGGGGGAGTGGCACAGATACGCAGTATTTT | CASSFPRQPTGGSGTDTQYF
TRBJ2-3 | TRBV6-5 | TRBD2 | few | TGTGCCAGCAGTTACTCTTTGGGGGGGGATACGCAGTATTTT | CASSYSLGGDTQYF
TRBJ2-5 | TRBV7-2 | - | - | TGTGCCAGCAGCTTTCAGGGGACAACCTTCCAAGAGACCCAGTACTTC | CASSFQGTTFQETQYF
TRBJ2-1 | TRBV6-1 | - | - | TGTGCCAGCAGTGAAGCAGGGGACGCTTACAATGAGCAGTTCTTC | CASSEAGDAYNEQFF
TRBJ1-2 | TRBV7-9 | - | - | TGTGCCAGCAGTTCTTCCGAGAGTGGTAGTGGCTACACCTTC | CASSSSESGSGYTF
TRBJ2-3 | TRBV24-1 | - | once | TGTGCCACCAGTGATTTGAGACAGCCCACAGATACGCAGTATTTT | CATSDLRQPTDTQYF
TRBJ2-7 | TRBV6-1 | - | - | TGTGCCAGCACCCTATCGGCCGATTCCTACGAGCAGTACTTC | CASTLSADSYEQYF
TRBJ2-1 | TRBV2 | - | - | TGTGCCAGCAGACCAAGACTGGAGGGTATAGCCAATGAGCAGTTCTTC | CASRPRLEGIANEQFF
TRBJ2-1 | TRBV2 | TRBD2 | - | TGTGCCAGCAGGGAGACTAGCGGACTTTCCTACGAGCAGTTCTTC | CASRETSGLSYEQFF
TRBJ1-4 | TRBV2 | - | few | TGTGCCAGCATGGACCGACAGACAACTAATGAAAAACTGTTTTTT | CASMDRQTTNEKLFF
TRBJ2-5 | TRBV7-6 | - | few | TGTGCCAGCAGCCCCCTAGACAACCTCCAAGAGACCCAGTACTTC | CASSPLDNLQETQYF
TRBJ1-1 | TRBV6-5 | - | - | TGTGCCAGCAGTTACGGCCCCGGGGGGTATGGTGAAGCTTTCTTT | CASSYGPGGYGEAFF
TRBJ1-2 | TRBV7-2 | - | - | TGTGCCAGCAGCTTAGAGGGGAGGAGAGGGGGCTACACCTTC | CASSLEGRRGGYTF
TRBJ1-2 | TRBV12-3/TRBV12-4 | - | few | TGTGCCAGCAGTTTTAGTTCTTTGGGGGATGGCTACACCTTC | CASSFSSLGDGYTF
TRBJ2-7 | TRBV4-1 | - | - | TGCGCCAGCACCTCTAGTCTGTTTTCCTACGAGCAGTACTTC | CASTSSLFSYEQYF
TRBJ2-1 | TRBV7-2 | - | - | TGTGCCAGCAGCTTAGGACGGCAGGTCTCCTACAATGAGCAGTTCTTC | CASSLGRQVSYNEQFF
TRBJ2-3 | TRBV7-2 | TRBD1 | - | TGTGCCAGCAGCTCGACAGGGGTTGATACGCAGTATTTT | CASSSTGVDTQYF
TRBJ2-3 | TRBV4-2 | - | - | TGTGCCAGCAGCCCTCGACCAGAACTTAGCACAGATACGCAGTATTTT | CASSPRPELSTDTQYF
TRBJ1-1 | TRBV6-1 | - | - | TGTGCCAGCAGTGAAAAGGTTCGGGAAAAAGCTTTCTTT | CASSEKVREKAFF
TRBJ2-5 | TRBV5-1 | - | - | TGCGCCAGCAGCCGCAGGGGACGGGGGACCCAGTACTTC | CASSRRGRGTQYF
TRBJ2-7 | TRBV5-6 | - | - | TGTGCCAGCAGCTTGGGATTTCGGTTCGAGCAGTACTTC | CASSLGFRFEQYF
TRBJ2-7 | TRBV10-3 | - | - | TGTGCCACCTGGGACGACTACGAGCAGTACTTC | CATWDDYEQYF
TRBJ2-4 | TRBV20-1 | TRBD2 | - | TGCAGTGCCCCCGGGACTAGTGGCATTCAGTACTTC | CSAPGTSGIQYF
TRBJ1-1 | TRBV3-1 | - | - | TGTGCCAGCAGCCCAGAGGACAAGCCTTTGAACACTGAAGCTTTCTTT | CASSPEDKPLNTEAFF
TRBJ1-1 | TRBV27 | - | - | TGTGCCAGCAGTTTAAAGGGACCCGCTTTCTTT | CASSLKGPAFF
TRBJ2-6 | TRBV13 | - | few | TGTGCCAGCAGCTTAGGCCGGAACTCTGGGGCCAACGTCCTGACTTTC | CASSLGRNSGANVLTF